Each of the 19 T cell receptor beta chains below was sequenced from the same sample in a study of blood T cell repertoires in COVID-19. Assay: immunoSEQ multiplex PCR; the TCRdb copy retains only in-frame clones and omits some. The sample shows 200,000 to 250,000 clones, approximately 83% of them seen only once. The sample was peripheral blood. The receptor source for this set is a human donor in a cohort sampled during active COVID-19.

This chain links TRBV27 with TRBJ1-1, with 7 bases identical to TRBD1. Trimming took 5 bases from V and 0 from J; bases not matched to a gene: 6. CDR3 length equals 15 residues. Germline V gives CDR1 MNHEY, CDR2 SMNVEV (reference sequence). Here the CDR3 DNA reads TGTGCCAGCAGTACGACAGGGCTCATGAACACTGAAGCTTTCTTT. Translation: CASSTTGLMNTEAFF.

This clone turned up a few times. The V call is TRBV28, the J call TRBJ1-3; D might be TRBD1 (5 bases). Trimming shortened V by 6 bases and J by 4 bases, and 16 bases separated the two germline ends. The V gene's germline CDR1 is MDHEN and CDR2 SYDVKM. This CDR3 is built from 15 residues. The CDR3 here is CASRPTGGYGNTIYF. CDR3 DNA: TGTGCCAGCAGGCCCACGGGGGGTTACGGAAACACCATATATTTT.

The chain uses TRBV11-2 and TRBJ1-1; 9 nucleotides agree with TRBD1. V gave up 4 bases and J gave up 5 bases; unmatched junction bases: 5. The CDR3 has 14 amino acids. The germline V gene encodes CDR1 SGHAT and CDR2 FQNNGV. The CDR3 protein is CASSSNRGRTEAFF. The CDR3 DNA sequence: TGTGCCAGCAGCTCTAACAGGGGGCGAACTGAAGCTTTCTTT.

The J gene is TRBJ2-7, the V gene TRBV28; D ambiguous. Deletions cut 2 bases from V and 0 bases from J, with 11 bases between. CDR3 length: 15 amino acids. From germline, CDR1 is MDHEN and CDR2 SYDVKM. The chain's CDR3 is CASSLTEPSSYEQYF. Written as DNA, the CDR3 is TGTGCCAGCAGTTTAACGGAACCTAGCTCCTACGAGCAGTACTTC.

CDR3: CASSLGRGVSYNEQFF. The CDR3 region has the DNA TGTGCCAGCAGTTTAGGGCGGGGGGTCTCCTACAATGAGCAGTTCTTC. This chain links TRBV6-5 with TRBJ2-1; 8 bases map to TRBD2. CDR3 length: 16 amino acids. V lost 4 bases and J lost 0; bases outside the gene matches: 5. CDR1 is MNHEY, CDR2 SVGAGI, per germline.

V is TRBV14 and J is TRBJ1-6; D ambiguous. Germline V gene lookup returns CDR1 SGHDN and CDR2 FVKESK. Trimming left V 3 bases short and J 3 bases short, with 12 bases between. This CDR3 is built from 16 residues. The CDR3 bases are TGTGCCAGCAGCCATGGAGGGTTCGGCTATAATTCACCCCTCCACTTT. Residues: CASSHGGFGYNSPLHF.

The chain links TRBV10-2 to TRBJ2-3; D perhaps matches TRBD2 (6 bases). This CDR3 has 13 residues. Germline V CDR1 and CDR2: WSHSY, SAAADI. V shed 8 bases and J shed 5 bases, with 14 bases lying between them. CDR3: CASRASGEDTQYF. The DNA of the CDR3 is TGCGCCAGCCGCGCATCGGGAGAAGATACGCAGTATTTT.

This clone came up a few times. The conserved final phenylalanine or tryptophan is absent from the CDR3, which likely points to a read error. It is unclear where the CDR3 begins or ends on the DNA, so no DNA is shown, and the CDR3 is as TCRdb lists it. This rearrangement joins TRBV3-1 (or the pseudogene TRBV3-2) to TRBJ1-4; TRBD1 is the table's D call, not checked against the DNA. Ends included, the CDR3 has 12 residues. Germline CDR1 reads LGHDT; CDR2 reads YNNKEL (reference sequence). The CDR3: CASSRVYRTGPL.

V usage is TRBV12-3 or TRBV12-4 and J usage is TRBJ1-1; D is ambiguous. The CDR3 has 11 amino acids. V was cut by 9 bases and J by 7 bases, with 12 bases left in between. CDR3 in amino acids: CASRLSFEAFF. The CDR3 nucleotides read TGTGCCAGTCGTCTTTCTTTTGAAGCTTTCTTT.

The V and J genes are TRBV28 and TRBJ1-2, with D perhaps TRBD1 (5 bases). V lost 3 bases and J lost 5, with 13 bases in between. The CDR3 is made up of 14 amino acids. Germline V lookup: CDR1 MDHEN, CDR2 SYDVKM. CDR3 region: CASSFWGDGYGYTF. The DNA of the CDR3 is TGTGCCAGCAGTTTTTGGGGGGATGGGTATGGCTACACCTTC.

In this sample, this clone turned up once. V gene TRBV5-4 combines with J gene TRBJ2-7, with D perhaps matching TRBD1 (6 bases). CDR1 and CDR2 (germline): SGHNT, YYREEE (reference sequence). This CDR3 has 16 amino acids. Trimming pared 1 base from V and 5 bases from J, leaving 19 bases between. The CDR3 sequence: CASSLSYSQGSHEQYF. The CDR3 DNA is TGTGCCAGCAGCTTGTCCTATTCACAGGGTTCCCACGAGCAGTACTTC.

In its sample, this clone was seen a few times. The rearrangement joins TRBV5-4 to TRBJ2-2; 8 bases are shared with TRBD1. In germline, CDR1 is SGHNT, CDR2 YYREEE (reference sequence). This CDR3 region has 15 residues. Unmatched junction bases numbered 4, after V lost 0 bases and J lost 6 bases. The CDR3 loop reads CASSLAQGAAGELFF. DNA of the CDR3: TGTGCCAGCAGCTTGGCGCAGGGGGCGGCCGGGGAGCTGTTTTTT.

This clone was seen only once. The chain links TRBV6-5 to TRBJ2-1, with 12 bases matching TRBD2. Per the germline V gene, CDR1 is MNHEY and CDR2 is SVGAGI. The CDR3 has 16 amino acids. V gave up 2 bases and J gave up 7 bases; unmatched junction bases: 6. The CDR3 here is CASSYQTSGGGNEQFF. For the CDR3, the DNA is TGTGCCAGCAGTTACCAGACTAGCGGGGGAGGGAATGAGCAGTTCTTC.

V usage is TRBV5-1 and J usage is TRBJ1-6, with D unresolved. V lost 4 bases to trimming and J lost 1 base, with 15 bases between them. Germline loops: CDR1 SGHRS, CDR2 YFSETQ. CDR3 length: 17 residues. CDR3 amino acids: CASSPGRGGSYNSPLHF. The CDR3 nucleotides are TGCGCCAGCAGCCCCGGACGCGGAGGTTCCTATAATTCACCCCTCCACTTT.

J is TRBJ2-7 and V is TRBV5-1, with 8 positions matching TRBD2. The CDR3 is 14 amino acids. J lost 5 bases, V lost 4 bases, and 8 bases had no gene match. CDR1 is SGHRS and CDR2 is YFSETQ in the germline V gene. Here the CDR3 reads CASSVAGGGHEQYF. The CDR3, as DNA: TGCGCCAGCAGCGTGGCCGGGGGGGGCCACGAGCAGTACTTC.

The sample holds one count of this clone. The V and J genes are TRBV5-6 and TRBJ1-1; D unclear. Deletions cut 3 bases from V and 2 bases from J, with 11 bases between. The CDR3 runs 14 residues. Germline lookup yields CDR1 SGHDT and CDR2 YYEEEE. The CDR3 protein is CASSWQNLNTEAFF. CDR3 DNA: TGTGCCAGCAGCTGGCAGAACCTTAACACTGAAGCTTTCTTT.

The gene calls are TRBV2 and TRBJ2-7; D is uncertain. Trimming cost V 6 bases and J 2 bases, with 5 bases left between them. This CDR3 is built from 11 residues. Germline loops: CDR1 SNHLY, CDR2 FYNNEI. The CDR3 reads CASSVPYEQYF. DNA for the CDR3: TGTGCCAGCAGCGTTCCCTACGAGCAGTACTTC.

This clone was seen just once. V gene TRBV5-1 combines with J gene TRBJ1-1; maybe TRBD1 (5 bases). Germline lookup yields CDR1 SGHRS and CDR2 YFSETQ. The V end was cut by 2 bases, the J end by 4 bases, with 12 bases between. The CDR3 consists of 14 residues. The CDR3 DNA reads TGCGCCAGCAGCTTCGACCCGGGGGGCACTGAAGCTTTCTTT. It specifies CASSFDPGGTEAFF.

This chain connects TRBV18 to TRBJ2-1; 15 bases align to TRBD2. The V and J ends lost 6 bases and 0 bases, in that order; junction bases with no gene match: 12. The CDR3 extends over 20 amino acids. Germline-derived CDR1 and CDR2 are KGHSH and LQKENI. Here the CDR3 reads CASSPKGLAGGISSYNEQFF. The CDR3 DNA reads TGTGCCAGCTCGCCTAAGGGACTAGCGGGGGGCATTTCCTCCTACAATGAGCAGTTCTTC.